Following are 23 T cell receptor beta chains from one sample sequenced in a study of shared clonotypes between healthy human individuals. Profiled with immunoSEQ multiplex PCR; TCRdb holds only in-frame clones, not every one. The data hold approximately 1,500,000 clones, with 95% to 99% observed a single time. The source material was naive CD4+ T cells sorted from blood. Subset given: CD45RA+ positively selected. The receptors shown here come from a man aged 25-45 years in good health.

The chain uses TRBV6-5 and TRBJ2-5; maybe TRBD2 (5 bases). There are 15 residues in the CDR3. CDR1 is MNHEY, CDR2 SVGAGI, per germline. Trimming took 8 bases from V and 5 from J, leaving 21 bases between them. In DNA, the CDR3 is TGTGCCAGCGGAAAATCGGTCGAGGGCCTTGAGACCCAGTACTTC. This translates into CASGKSVEGLETQYF.

This rearrangement joins TRBV6-1 to TRBJ1-2, with 8 bases matching TRBD1. Germline values: CDR1 MNHNS, CDR2 SASEGT. The CDR3 is 15 amino acids. The junction had 10 bases not matched to a gene; V was cut back by 6 bases and J by 4 bases. This CDR3 is CASRVRGQDFYGYTF. CDR3 nucleotide sequence: TGTGCCAGCAGGGTCAGGGGGCAGGATTTCTATGGCTACACCTTC.

The rearrangement joins TRBV4-1 to TRBJ2-1; 8 positions match TRBD1. The CDR3 loop spans 14 amino acids. Germline CDR1 and CDR2: MGHRA and YSYEKL. V trimming: 4 bases; J trimming: 8 bases; junction bases outside the gene matches: 7. DNA for the CDR3: TGCGCCAGCAGCCTAGCCAGGGGGCGCGATGAGCAGTTCTTC. Amino acids: CASSLARGRDEQFF.

The chain is built from TRBV18 and TRBJ2-7; 15 nucleotides match TRBD2. Germline loops: CDR1 KGHSH, CDR2 LQKENI. The CDR3 contains 15 residues. V lost 4 bases to trimming and J lost 6 bases; unmatched junction nucleotides: 4. CDR3 sequence (DNA): TGTGCCAGCTCACTAGAGGGACTAGCGGGAGGCGAGCAGTACTTC. Its protein is CASSLEGLAGGEQYF.

The J gene is TRBJ2-7, the V gene TRBV27, with 8 bases aligning to TRBD2. Germline CDR1 reads MNHEY; CDR2 reads SMNVEV (reference sequence). V was pared by 0 bases and J by 0 bases, with 4 bases of the junction left unmatched. The CDR3 sequence is 16 residues long. Written as DNA, the CDR3 is TGTGCCAGCAGTTTATCGTTAGCGGGGAGCTCCTACGAGCAGTACTTC. This sequence encodes CASSLSLAGSSYEQYF.

The chain combines TRBV11-2 with TRBJ2-3; D gene uncertain. The V end was cut by 5 bases, the J end by 5 bases, with 8 bases between. Germline V gene sequence: CDR1 SGHAT, CDR2 FQNNGV. CDR3 length: 12 amino acids. CDR3 DNA sequence: TGTGCCAGCAGCCTTGCCCTAGATACGCAGTATTTT. This translates into CASSLALDTQYF.

The chain has TRBV5-1 and TRBJ2-1, with 12 bases identical to TRBD2. Germline assignment: CDR1 SGHRS and CDR2 YFSETQ. This CDR3 has 19 residues. The junction had 17 bases not matched to a gene; V was cut back by 4 bases and J by 6 bases. The CDR3 coding sequence is TGCGCCAGCAGCCCGGGGGGGCTAGCGGGAGGGTTGATTTCCAATGAGCAGTTCTTC. Amino acid sequence: CASSPGGLAGGLISNEQFF.

This clone was recorded once. This sequence joins TRBV4-3 and TRBJ2-7; 11 positions match TRBD1. Per the germline V gene, CDR1 is LGHNA and CDR2 is YSLEER. V lost 1 base and J lost 7; bases outside the gene matches: 6. This CDR3 contains 15 residues. CDR3 DNA: TGCGCCAGCAGCCAAGGGACAGGGGGCCCGTGGGAGCAGTACTTC. Translated: CASSQGTGGPWEQYF.

The genes are TRBV7-9 and TRBJ1-3; D ambiguous. Germline V gene lookup returns CDR1 SEHNR and CDR2 FQNEAQ (reference sequence). Trimming left V 3 bases short and J 4 bases short, with 13 bases between. This CDR3 has 15 residues. In DNA, the CDR3 is TGTGCCAGCAGCTTCCTACTTGGCGGGGGAAACACCATATATTTT. Its translation: CASSFLLGGGNTIYF.

The chain carries TRBV7-2 and TRBJ1-1; D ambiguous. The length of the CDR3 is 13 residues. Trimming removed 6 bases from V and 1 base from J, with 9 bases in between. Germline assignment: CDR1 SGHTA and CDR2 FQGNSA. The CDR3 region has the DNA TGTGCCAGCAGGCAGTGGCAGAACACTGAAGCTTTCTTT. Translated: CASRQWQNTEAFF.

The rearrangement uses TRBV7-2 and TRBJ2-5, with 11 bases lining up with TRBD2. The trim removed 6 bases at V and 0 bases at J, leaving 6 bases unmatched. Germline V gives CDR1 SGHTA, CDR2 FQGNSA. The CDR3 is 16 residues long. The CDR3 loop reads CASRHRTSGYQETQYF. CDR3 nucleotides: TGTGCCAGCAGACATCGGACTAGCGGGTACCAAGAGACCCAGTACTTC.

V and J are TRBV9 and TRBJ1-2, with TRBD1 matching 9 bases. Germline trimming cut 1 base from V and 2 bases from J; bases unmatched to any gene: 21. From germline, CDR1 is SGDLS and CDR2 YYNGEE. The length of the CDR3 is 21 residues. In nucleotides, the CDR3 is TGTGCCAGCAGCGTAAATCGCCCGGAGGCCCCGGGACAGGGAGGAAACTATGGCTACACCTTC. Its protein is CASSVNRPEAPGQGGNYGYTF.

This clone has a single count. The V and J genes are TRBV18 and TRBJ1-4; D remains unclear. The V end lost 5 bases, the J end lost 6 bases, and 19 bases lay between the germline ends. CDR3 length: 16 amino acids. Germline values: CDR1 KGHSH, CDR2 LQKENI. For the CDR3, the DNA is TGTGCCAGCTCAAGTGCCCGGGTTCTGACGGATGAAAAACTGTTTTTT. It specifies CASSSARVLTDEKLFF.

This clone was recorded once. The chain is built from TRBV9 and TRBJ2-2; no reliable D call. V was trimmed by 0 bases and J by 6 bases, leaving 9 bases between them. Germline values: CDR1 SGDLS, CDR2 YYNGEE. The CDR3 contains 14 residues. CDR3 coding DNA: TGTGCCAGCAGCGTAGGGGTCCTCTCCGGGGAGCTGTTTTTT. It is translated as CASSVGVLSGELFF.

CDR3 DNA: TGTGCCAGCAGCTTGGCCGGGCGGGGCTCTGGAAACACCATATATTTT. It specifies CASSLAGRGSGNTIYF. The rearrangement joins TRBV5-4 to TRBJ1-3; D call uncertain. Germline V gene lookup returns CDR1 SGHNT and CDR2 YYREEE (reference sequence). The CDR3 runs 16 residues. V was clipped by 0 bases and J by 0 bases, with 10 bases between them.

The chain combines TRBV11-2 with TRBJ2-7; D unclear. The CDR3 consists of 14 residues. The germline V gene has CDR1 SGHAT and CDR2 FQNNGV. The V gene lost 5 bases and the J gene lost 3 bases, with 14 bases spanning the gap. The CDR3 here is CASSPTPFSYEQYF. Written as DNA, the CDR3 is TGTGCCAGCAGCCCAACCCCGTTTAGCTACGAGCAGTACTTC.

CDR3 bases: TGCAGCGTTAAGAATTCGGTTTACGAGCAGTACTTC. It codes for CSVKNSVYEQYF. The chain combines TRBV29-1 with TRBJ2-7, with no clear D. CDR3 length: 12 amino acids. The germline CDR1 and CDR2 sequences are SQVTM and ANQGSEA. V shed 5 bases and J shed 4 bases, with 12 bases lying between them.

The chain employs TRBV4-1 and TRBJ2-6; no clear D gene. The germline V gene has CDR1 MGHRA and CDR2 YSYEKL. V was clipped by 3 bases and J by 0 bases, with 6 bases between them. The CDR3 has 15 amino acids. The CDR3 DNA follows: TGCGCCAGCAGCCACCCCAGCTCTGGGGCCAACGTCCTGACTTTC. It translates to CASSHPSSGANVLTF.

This sequence joins TRBV28 and TRBJ2-5; 10 nucleotides line up with TRBD2. Germline CDR1 MDHEN, CDR2 SYDVKM. The trim removed 3 bases at V and 1 base at J, leaving 5 bases unmatched. The CDR3 is 16 amino acids. CDR3 protein: CASSFETSGIQETQYF. CDR3 nucleotides: TGTGCCAGCAGTTTTGAAACTAGCGGGATCCAAGAGACCCAGTACTTC. The complete variable domain, with remaining parts taken from reference TRBV28 and TRBJ2-5, reads DVKVTQSSRYLVKRTGEKVFLECVQDMDHENMFWYRQDPGLGLRLIYFSYDVKMKEKGDIPEGYSVSREKKERFSLILESASTNQTSMYLCASSFETSGIQETQYFGPGTRLLVL.

The CDR3 nucleotides are TGTGCCACCAGCAGAGGTGACGGAACTAATGAAAAACTGTTTTTT. Amino acid sequence: CATSRGDGTNEKLFF. The J gene is TRBJ1-4, the V gene TRBV15; D gene ambiguous. Trimming removed 1 base from V and 1 base from J, with 7 bases in between. The germline V gene encodes CDR1 LNHNV and CDR2 YYDKDF (reference sequence). CDR3 length: 15 residues. The whole variable domain, filled in from reference TRBV15 and TRBJ1-4, reads DAMVIQNPRYQVTQFGKPVTLSCSQTLNHNVMYWYQQKSSQAPKLLFHYYDKDFNNEADTPDNFQSRRPNTSFCFLDIRSPGLGDTAMYLCATSRGDGTNEKLFFGSGTQLSVL.

This chain joins TRBV5-1 and TRBJ1-1, with 11 nucleotides matching TRBD1. CDR3 length equals 16 residues. J gave up 4 bases and V 4 bases, and 9 bases lay outside the gene matches. Germline lookup yields CDR1 SGHRS and CDR2 YFSETQ. The DNA of the CDR3 is TGCGCCAGCAGCGTCGGGACAGGGGGAAGGGTCACTGAAGCTTTCTTT. Residues: CASSVGTGGRVTEAFF.

In this sample, this clone turned up once. V usage is TRBV2 and J usage is TRBJ2-6; D unclear. This CDR3 contains 16 residues. V was clipped by 2 bases and J by 0 bases, with 8 bases between them. The germline CDR1 and CDR2 sequences are SNHLY and FYNNEI. CDR3 coding DNA: TGTGCCAGCAGTGAATATAGAGGCTCTGGGGCCAACGTCCTGACTTTC. As protein: CASSEYRGSGANVLTF.

This sequence joins TRBV27 and TRBJ1-2, with a tentative D call TRBD1 (5 bases). The V and J ends lost 4 bases and 6 bases respectively, with 18 bases between them. Germline V lookup: CDR1 MNHEY, CDR2 SMNVEV (reference sequence). The CDR3 totals 15 residues. The chain's CDR3 is CASSSVSTGGDGYTF. The CDR3 DNA reads as TGTGCCAGCAGTTCCGTTTCGACGGGGGGAGATGGCTACACCTTC.